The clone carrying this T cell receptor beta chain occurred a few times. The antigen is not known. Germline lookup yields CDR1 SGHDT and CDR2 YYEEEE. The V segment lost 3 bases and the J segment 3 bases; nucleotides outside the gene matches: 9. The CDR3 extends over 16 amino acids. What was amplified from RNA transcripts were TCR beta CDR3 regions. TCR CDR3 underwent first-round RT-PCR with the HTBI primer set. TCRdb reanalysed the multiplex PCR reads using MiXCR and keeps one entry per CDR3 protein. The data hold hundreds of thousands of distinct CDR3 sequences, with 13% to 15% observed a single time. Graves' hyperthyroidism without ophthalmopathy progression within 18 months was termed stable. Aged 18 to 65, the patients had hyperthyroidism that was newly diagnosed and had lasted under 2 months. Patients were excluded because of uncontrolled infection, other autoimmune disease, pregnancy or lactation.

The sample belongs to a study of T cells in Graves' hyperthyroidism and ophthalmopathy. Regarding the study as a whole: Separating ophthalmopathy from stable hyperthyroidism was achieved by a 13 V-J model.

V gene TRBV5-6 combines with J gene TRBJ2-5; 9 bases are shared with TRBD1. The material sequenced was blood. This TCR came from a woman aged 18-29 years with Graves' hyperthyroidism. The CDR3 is CASSYPDRGEEETQYF. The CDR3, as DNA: TGTGCCAGCAGCTACCCAGACAGGGGGGAAGAAGAGACCCAGTACTTC.